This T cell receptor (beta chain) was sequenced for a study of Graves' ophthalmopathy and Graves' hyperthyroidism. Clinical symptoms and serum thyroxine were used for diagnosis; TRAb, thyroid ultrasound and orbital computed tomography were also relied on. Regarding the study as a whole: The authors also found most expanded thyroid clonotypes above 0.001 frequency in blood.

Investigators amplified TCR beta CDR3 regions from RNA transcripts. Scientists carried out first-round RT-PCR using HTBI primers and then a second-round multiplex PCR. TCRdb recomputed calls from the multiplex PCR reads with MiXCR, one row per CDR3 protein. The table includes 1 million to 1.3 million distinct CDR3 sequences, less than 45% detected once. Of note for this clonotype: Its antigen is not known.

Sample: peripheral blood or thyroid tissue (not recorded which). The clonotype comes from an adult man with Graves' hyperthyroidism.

The CDR3 DNA reads as TGTGCCAGCAGTTACTTGGGGGAGCATCAGCCCCAGCATTTT. Its translation is CASSYLGEHQPQHF. J is TRBJ1-5 and V is TRBV6-5, with a possible D match to TRBD1 (5 bases). The germline V and J ends were trimmed by 1 base and 5 bases, with 9 bases remaining between them. This CDR3 region has 14 residues. The germline V gene encodes CDR1 MNHEY and CDR2 SVGAGI.